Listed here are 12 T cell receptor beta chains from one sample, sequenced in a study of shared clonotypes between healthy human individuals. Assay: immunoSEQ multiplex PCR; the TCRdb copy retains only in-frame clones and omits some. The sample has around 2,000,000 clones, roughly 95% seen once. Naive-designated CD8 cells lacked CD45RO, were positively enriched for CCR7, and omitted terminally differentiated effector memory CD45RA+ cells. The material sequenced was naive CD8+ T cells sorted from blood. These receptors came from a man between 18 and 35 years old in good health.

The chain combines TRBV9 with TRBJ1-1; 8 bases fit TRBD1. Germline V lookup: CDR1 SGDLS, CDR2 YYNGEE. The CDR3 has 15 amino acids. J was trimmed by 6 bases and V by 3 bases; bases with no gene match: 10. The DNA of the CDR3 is TGTGCCAGCAGCGCTATGGGACAGGCTAGCTCTGAAGCTTTCTTT. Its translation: CASSAMGQASSEAFF.

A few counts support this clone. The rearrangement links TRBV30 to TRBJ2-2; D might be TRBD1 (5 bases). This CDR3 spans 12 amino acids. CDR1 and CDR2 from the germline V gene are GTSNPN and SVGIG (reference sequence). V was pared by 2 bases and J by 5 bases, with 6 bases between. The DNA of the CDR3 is TGTGCCTGGAGTCCAGGGACCGGGGAGCTGTTTTTT. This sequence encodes CAWSPGTGELFF. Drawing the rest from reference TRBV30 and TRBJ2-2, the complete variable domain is SQTIHQWPATLVQPVGSPLSLECTVEGTSNPNLYWYRQAAGRGLQLLFYSVGIGQISSEVPQNLSASRPQDRQFILSSKKLLLSDSGFYLCAWSPGTGELFFGEGSRLTVL.

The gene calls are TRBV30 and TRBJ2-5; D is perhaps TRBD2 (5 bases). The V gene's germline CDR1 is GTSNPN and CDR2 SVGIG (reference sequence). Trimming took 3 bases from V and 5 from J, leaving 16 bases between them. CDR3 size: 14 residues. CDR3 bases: TGTGCCTGGAGGAACCGGGGAGCGGTGGAGACCCAGTACTTC. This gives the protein CAWRNRGAVETQYF.

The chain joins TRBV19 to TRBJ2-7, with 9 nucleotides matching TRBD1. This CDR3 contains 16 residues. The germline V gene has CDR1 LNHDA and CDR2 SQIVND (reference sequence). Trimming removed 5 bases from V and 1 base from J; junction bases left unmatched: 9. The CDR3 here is CASSPGPGTGSYEQYF. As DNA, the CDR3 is TGTGCCAGTAGTCCAGGTCCCGGGACAGGGTCCTACGAGCAGTACTTC.

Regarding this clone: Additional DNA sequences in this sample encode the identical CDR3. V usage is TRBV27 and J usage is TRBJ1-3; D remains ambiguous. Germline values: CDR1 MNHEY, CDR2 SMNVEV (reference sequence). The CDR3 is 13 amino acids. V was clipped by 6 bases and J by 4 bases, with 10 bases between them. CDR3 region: CASRAGGGNTIYF. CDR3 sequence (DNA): TGTGCCAGCAGAGCCGGAGGGGGAAACACCATATATTTT.

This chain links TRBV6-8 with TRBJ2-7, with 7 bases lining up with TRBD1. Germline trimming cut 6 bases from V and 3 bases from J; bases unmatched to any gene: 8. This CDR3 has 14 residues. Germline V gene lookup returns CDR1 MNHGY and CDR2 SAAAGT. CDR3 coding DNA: TGTGCCAGCAGGGGCAGGGGGTTTGACTACGAGCAGTACTTC. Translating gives CASRGRGFDYEQYF.

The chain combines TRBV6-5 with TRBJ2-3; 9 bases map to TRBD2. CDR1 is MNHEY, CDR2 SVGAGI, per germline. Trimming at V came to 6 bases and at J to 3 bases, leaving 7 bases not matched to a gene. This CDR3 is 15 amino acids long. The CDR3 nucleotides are TGTGCCAGCAGACCCACGACTAGCGGTACAGATACGCAGTATTTT. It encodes CASRPTTSGTDTQYF.

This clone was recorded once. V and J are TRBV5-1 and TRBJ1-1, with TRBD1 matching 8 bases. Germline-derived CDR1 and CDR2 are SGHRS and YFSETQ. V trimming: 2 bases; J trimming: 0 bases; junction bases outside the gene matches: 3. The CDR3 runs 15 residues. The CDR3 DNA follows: TGCGCCAGCAGCTTTCCGACAGGGGTGAACACTGAAGCTTTCTTT. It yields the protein CASSFPTGVNTEAFF.

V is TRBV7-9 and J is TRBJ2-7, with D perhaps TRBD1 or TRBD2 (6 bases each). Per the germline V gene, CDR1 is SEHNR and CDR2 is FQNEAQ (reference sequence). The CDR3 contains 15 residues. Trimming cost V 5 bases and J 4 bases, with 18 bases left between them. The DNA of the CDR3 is TGTGCCAGCAGCCCGTCGGGGGCCAGGGCTTACGAGCAGTACTTC. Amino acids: CASSPSGARAYEQYF. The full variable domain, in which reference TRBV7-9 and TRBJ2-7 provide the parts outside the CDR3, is DTGVSQNPRHKITKRGQNVTFRCDPISEHNRLYWYRQTLGQGPEFLTYFQNEAQLEKSRLLSDRFSAERPKGSFSTLEIQRTEQGDSAMYLCASSPSGARAYEQYFGPGTRLTVT.

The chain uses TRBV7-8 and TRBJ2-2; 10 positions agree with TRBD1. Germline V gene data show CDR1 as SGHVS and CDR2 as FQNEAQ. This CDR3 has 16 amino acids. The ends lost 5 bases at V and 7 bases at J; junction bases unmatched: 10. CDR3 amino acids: CASSQWTGGSGGELFF. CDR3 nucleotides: TGTGCCAGCAGCCAGTGGACAGGGGGTTCGGGCGGGGAGCTGTTTTTT.

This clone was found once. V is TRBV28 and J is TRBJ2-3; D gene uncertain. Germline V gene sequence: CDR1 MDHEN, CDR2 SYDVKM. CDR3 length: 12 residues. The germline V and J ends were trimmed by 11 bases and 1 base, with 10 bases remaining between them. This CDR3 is CASGTGTDTQYF. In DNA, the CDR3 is TGTGCCTCAGGAACAGGCACAGATACGCAGTATTTT.

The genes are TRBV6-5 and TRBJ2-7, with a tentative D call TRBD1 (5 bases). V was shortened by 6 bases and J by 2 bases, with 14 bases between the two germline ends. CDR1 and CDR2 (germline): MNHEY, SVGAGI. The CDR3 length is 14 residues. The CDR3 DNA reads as TGTGCCAGCAGCCAGATTCAGGGTACCTACGAGCAGTACTTC. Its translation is CASSQIQGTYEQYF.